This T cell receptor beta chain was sequenced for a study of T cell responses to AZD1222 COVID-19 vaccine. Trimming at V came to 5 bases and at J to 0 bases, leaving 4 bases not matched to a gene. There are 13 residues in the CDR3. Germline V gene data show CDR1 as SQVTM and CDR2 as ANQGSEA. Method: immunoSEQ multiplex PCR; TCRdb's copy keeps in-frame clones and lacks some. Among 180,000 or so clones, 92% were seen once, and the ten largest hold 1% to 1.5%. With respect to this clone: Its cognate antigen is unknown.

Overall study results and limits: Donors were mostly white British, more females; clonal diversity possibly underestimated.

The TCR sequence derives from an adult who received the AZD1222 COVID-19 vaccine. Sequences were derived from peripheral blood, sampled 28 days after the second AZD1222 dose. This sequence joins TRBV29-1 and TRBJ2-7, with 7 bases aligning to TRBD1. The chain's CDR3 is CSVLTGLSYEQYF. Here the CDR3 DNA reads TGCAGCGTTCTGACAGGGCTCTCCTACGAGCAGTACTTC.